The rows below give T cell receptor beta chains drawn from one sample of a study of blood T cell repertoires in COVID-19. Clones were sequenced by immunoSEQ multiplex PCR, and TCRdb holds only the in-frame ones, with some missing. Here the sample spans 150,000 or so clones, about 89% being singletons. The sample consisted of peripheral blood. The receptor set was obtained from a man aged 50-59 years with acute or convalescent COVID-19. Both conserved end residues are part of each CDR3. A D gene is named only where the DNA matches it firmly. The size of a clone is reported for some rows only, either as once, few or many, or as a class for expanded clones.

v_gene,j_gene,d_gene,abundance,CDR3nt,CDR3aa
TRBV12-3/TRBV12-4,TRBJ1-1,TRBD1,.,TGTGCCAGCAGTAGGGGGCGCGGAGCTTTCTTT,CASSRGRGAFF
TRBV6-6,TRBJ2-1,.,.,TGTGCCAGCAGTTACTCGATCGGGAATGAGCAGTTCTTC,CASSYSIGNEQFF
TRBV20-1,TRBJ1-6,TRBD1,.,TGCAGTGCTAATGACAGGGAAAATTCACCCCTCCACTTT,CSANDRENSPLHF
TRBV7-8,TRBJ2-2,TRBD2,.,TGTGCCAGCAGCTGGGGACTAGCGGGAGGGGGTATAACCGGGGAGCTGTTTTTT,CASSWGLAGGGITGELFF
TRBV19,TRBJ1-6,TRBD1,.,TGTGCCAGTAGTGGACAGGGAAATAATTCACCCCTCCACTTT,CASSGQGNNSPLHF
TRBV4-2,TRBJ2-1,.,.,TGTGCCAGCAGCCAAGATGGGGCCCCCACCAATGAGCAGTTCTTC,CASSQDGAPTNEQFF
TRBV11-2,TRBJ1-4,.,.,TGTGCCAGCAGCTTCAGTGCAACTAATGAAAAACTGTTTTTT,CASSFSATNEKLFF
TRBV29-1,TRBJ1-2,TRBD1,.,TGCAGCGTGTCGACAGGGATGGACTATGGCTACACCTTC,CSVSTGMDYGYTF
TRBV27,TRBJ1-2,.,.,TGTGCCAGCAGTTTAAACCAGGGGCTGGATGGCTACACCTTC,CASSLNQGLDGYTF
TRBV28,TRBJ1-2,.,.,TGTGCCAGCAGTTTACCCGCCGGGTGGGTGACAGCTATTCACTTC,CASSLPAGWVTAIHF
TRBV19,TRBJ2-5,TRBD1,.,TGTGCCAGTAGTACACCACGACAGGGGGCCGAGACCCAGTACTTC,CASSTPRQGAETQYF
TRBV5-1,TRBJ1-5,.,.,TGCGCCAGCAGCTTGGTGGCAGGAGGGAGCAATCAGCCCCAGCATTTT,CASSLVAGGSNQPQHF
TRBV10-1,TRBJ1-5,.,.,TGCGCCAGCAGTGAGTCCGAGTCTAACAATCAGCCCCAGCATTTT,CASSESESNNQPQHF
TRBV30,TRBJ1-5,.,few,TGTGCCTGGAGTGCGGGAAATAGCAATCAGCCCCAGCATTTT,CAWSAGNSNQPQHF
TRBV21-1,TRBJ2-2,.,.,TGTGCCAGCAGCACCTTGGGACAGGAGGTAACCGGGGAGCTGTTTTTT,CASSTLGQEVTGELFF
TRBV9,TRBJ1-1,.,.,TGTGCCAGCAGCGTAGACGGGGGATTCGGAGGGGCGAAAGCTTTCTTT,CASSVDGGFGGAKAFF
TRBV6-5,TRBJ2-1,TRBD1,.,TGTGCCAGCAGTAAGGGACAGGGTTATCGATATGAGCAGTTCTTC,CASSKGQGYRYEQFF
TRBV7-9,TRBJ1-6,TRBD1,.,TGTGCCAGCAGCCCAGGACAGGGTAATTCACCCCTCCACTTT,CASSPGQGNSPLHF
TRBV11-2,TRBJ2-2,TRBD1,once,TGTGCCAGCTTCGGACAGGGGATAACGGGAGGAACCGGGGAGCTGTTTTTT,CASFGQGITGGTGELFF
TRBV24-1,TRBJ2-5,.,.,TGTGCCACCAGTGATTTGTCAGGGTACCAAGAGACCCAGTACTTC,CATSDLSGYQETQYF
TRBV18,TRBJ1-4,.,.,TGTGCCAGCTCACCACCCCGCGGATTGTGGGTCCGAGAAGGACTGTTTTTT,CASSPPRGLWVREGLFF
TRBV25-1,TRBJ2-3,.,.,TGTGCCAGCAGTGACGGCGGGCCTAGCACAGATACGCAGTATTTT,CASSDGGPSTDTQYF
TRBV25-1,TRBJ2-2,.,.,TGTGCCAGCAGTGGACAGGTTAACACCGGGGAGCTGTTTTTT,CASSGQVNTGELFF
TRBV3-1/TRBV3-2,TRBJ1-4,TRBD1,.,TGTGCCAGCAGCCACACAGGGGGCCCTAATGAAAAACTGTTTTTT,CASSHTGGPNEKLFF
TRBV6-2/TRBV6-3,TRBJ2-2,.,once,TGTGCCAGCAGTTGGGCTATAAACACCGGGGAGCTGTTTTTT,CASSWAINTGELFF
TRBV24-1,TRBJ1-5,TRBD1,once,TGTGCCACCAGTGACCCGGGACAGGGAGGGACTCAGCCCCAGCATTTT,CATSDPGQGGTQPQHF
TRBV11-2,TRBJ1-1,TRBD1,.,TGTGCCAGCAGCTTAGAAAGGGGGCAAGGGGCTGAAGCTTTCTTT,CASSLERGQGAEAFF
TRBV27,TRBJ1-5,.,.,TGTGCCAGCAGTTTATTCGGGGGGGTAAGCAATCAGCCCCAGCATTTT,CASSLFGGVSNQPQHF
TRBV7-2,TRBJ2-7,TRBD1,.,TGTGCCAGCAGCTTAGGACAGGGGGTTACCTACGAGCAGTACTTC,CASSLGQGVTYEQYF
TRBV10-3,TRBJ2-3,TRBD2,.,TGTGCCATCAGCCCCTTAGCGGGGGGAGCACAGATAGCGCAGTATTTT,CAISPLAGGAQIAQYF
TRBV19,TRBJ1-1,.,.,TGTGCCAGTAGGACAGAAGCTATGAACACTGAAGCTTTCTTT,CASRTEAMNTEAFF
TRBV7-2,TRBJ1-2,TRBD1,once,TGTGCCAGCAGCTCCCAGCTTGGACAGGGGAATGGCTACACCTTC,CASSSQLGQGNGYTF
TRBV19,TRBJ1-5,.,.,TGTGCCAGTAGTATCGGGCAGGGTGGCCAGCCCCAGCATTTT,CASSIGQGGQPQHF